One sample yielded the 12 T cell receptor beta chains listed below, sequenced in a study of cytomegalovirus exposure and HLA in healthy donors. Amplification used 60 Vbeta primers and 13 Jbeta primers. Only in-frame clones appear in the TCRdb table, and some are missing; sequencing was by immunoSEQ multiplex PCR. The data hold 150,000 or so clones, with roughly 80% observed a single time. Sequencing was carried out using PBMCs. These TCRs come from a boy between 2 and 15 years old in good health and CMV-seronegative.

J is TRBJ2-4 and V is TRBV28, with 7 bases identical to TRBD2. The CDR3 is 16 amino acids. The junction had 9 bases not matched to a gene; V was cut back by 7 bases and J by 0 bases. Germline loops: CDR1 MDHEN, CDR2 SYDVKM. The CDR3 coding sequence is TGTGCCAGCAAGGGCCTAGCGGACCTAGCCAAAAACATTCAGTACTTC. It yields the protein CASKGLADLAKNIQYF.

The chain employs TRBV10-2 and TRBJ1-1; D is perhaps TRBD1 (6 bases). This CDR3 has 13 amino acids. Germline CDR1 reads WSHSY; CDR2 reads SAAADI. Trimming pared 5 bases from V and 5 bases from J, leaving 12 bases between. The DNA for the CDR3 is TGCGCCAGCAGTTTCGGGGGGCAGACTGAAGCTTTCTTT. Translated, it gives CASSFGGQTEAFF.

This clone was found once. This chain links TRBV18 with TRBJ2-1, with TRBD2 identical over 7 bases. CDR1 is KGHSH, CDR2 LQKENI, per germline. V was pared by 3 bases and J by 8 bases, with 4 bases of the junction left unmatched. The CDR3 covers 13 residues. The CDR3 reads CASSPIRGDEQFF. For the CDR3, the DNA is TGTGCCAGCTCACCGATCCGGGGGGATGAGCAGTTCTTC.

This clone has a handful of counts. V and J are TRBV5-1 and TRBJ2-3, with D maybe TRBD2 (5 bases). Trimming took off 7 bases at V and 3 bases at J, with 18 bases between the two ends. The CDR3 contains 15 residues. Germline V gene sequence: CDR1 SGHRS, CDR2 YFSETQ. CDR3 nucleotides: TGCGCCAGCCGGTTCATTTCTAGCAGTACAGATACGCAGTATTTT. Encoded protein: CASRFISSSTDTQYF.

This clone was picked up one time. The gene calls are TRBV9 and TRBJ2-2; perhaps TRBD2 as D (5 bases). The CDR3 has 16 amino acids. Germline-derived CDR1 and CDR2 are SGDLS and YYNGEE. Trimming left V 4 bases short and J 1 base short, with 14 bases between. DNA for the CDR3: TGTGCCAGCAGCCGAACCGGGGAGCGGAACACCGGGGAGCTGTTTTTT. This sequence encodes CASSRTGERNTGELFF. The full variable domain, in which reference TRBV9 and TRBJ2-2 provide the parts outside the CDR3, is DSGVTQTPKHLITATGQRVTLRCSPRSGDLSVYWYQQSLDQGLQFLIQYYNGEERAKGNILERFSAQQFPDLHSELNLSSLELGDSALYFCASSRTGERNTGELFFGEGSRLTVL.

The chain couples TRBV29-1 to TRBJ2-5; 8 nucleotides match TRBD2. With V trimmed by 4 bases and J by 1 base, 5 bases remained unmatched. The germline CDR1 and CDR2 sequences are SQVTM and ANQGSEA. CDR3 size: 14 residues. As DNA, the CDR3 is TGCAGCGTTGTAGGGCTAGCGGGCCAAGAGACCCAGTACTTC. This encodes CSVVGLAGQETQYF.

The chain uses TRBV14 and TRBJ2-7; no firm D call. Deletions cut 0 bases from V and 0 bases from J, with 6 bases between. CDR3 length equals 14 residues. CDR1 is SGHDN and CDR2 is FVKESK in the germline V gene. This chain's CDR3 is CASSQDPRSYEQYF. For the CDR3, the DNA is TGTGCCAGCAGCCAAGATCCCCGCTCCTACGAGCAGTACTTC.

The table lists this clone with a count of one. V usage is TRBV5-1 and J usage is TRBJ1-2, with 8 bases aligning to TRBD1. Germline CDR1 and CDR2: SGHRS and YFSETQ. CDR3 length: 16 residues. The V gene end was trimmed by 0 bases and the J gene end by 4 bases; junction bases not matched to a gene: 8. The CDR3 protein is CASSLEGTGPFYGYTF. CDR3 coding DNA: TGCGCCAGCAGCTTGGAAGGGACAGGACCATTCTATGGCTACACCTTC.

This chain joins TRBV28 and TRBJ2-7; D perhaps matches TRBD2 (5 bases). The V end lost 2 bases, the J end lost 3 bases, and 14 bases lay between the germline ends. The length of the CDR3 is 15 residues. CDR1 MDHEN and CDR2 SYDVKM come from the germline V gene. The CDR3 DNA follows: TGTGCCAGCAGTTTAAGGGTGGTAGCGTTCTACGAGCAGTACTTC. This codes for CASSLRVVAFYEQYF.

The CDR3 sequence is CASSVRQYEQYF. CDR3 bases: TGTGCCAGCAGTGTCCGACAATACGAGCAGTACTTC. The chain couples TRBV2 to TRBJ2-5; D gene ambiguous. The DNA end is a closer match to TRBJ2-7, so the J assignment may be wrong. The CDR3 contains 12 residues. Germline V lookup: CDR1 SNHLY, CDR2 FYNNEI.

The chain links TRBV6-5 to TRBJ2-7; D may be TRBD1 (6 bases). From germline, CDR1 is MNHEY and CDR2 SVGAGI. This CDR3 has 13 amino acids. V was shortened by 5 bases and J by 0 bases, with 8 bases between the two germline ends. The CDR3 loop is CASSRTASYEQYF. In DNA, the CDR3 is TGTGCCAGCAGTCGGACAGCCTCCTACGAGCAGTACTTC.

This chain joins TRBV5-4 and TRBJ2-7, with a tentative D call TRBD2 (5 bases). This CDR3 is 16 amino acids long. Between the trimmed V and J ends, which lost 3 bases and 1 base, there was a span of 17 bases. Germline CDR1 is SGHNT and CDR2 is YYREEE (reference sequence). The DNA for the CDR3 is TGTGCCAGCAGCTCCCAAACTAGAGATCTTTCCTACGAGCAGTACTTC. Translated: CASSSQTRDLSYEQYF.